This record looks at one TCR beta chain sequence and its context. These data come from a study of technical replicates of blood from several donors. Profiled with immunoSEQ multiplex PCR; TCRdb holds only in-frame clones, not every one. Among about 85,000 clones listed, roughly 94% were seen once. This clonotype was obtained from a human donor in good health. Sequencing was performed on T cells isolated from PBMCs.

CDR3 bases: TGTGCCAGTACCTTACTTAGCGGGGGGGGAACAAGCGGGGAGCTGTTTTTT. Encoded protein: CASTLLSGGGTSGELFF. The rearrangement links TRBV19 to TRBJ2-2, with TRBD2 matching 11 bases. Looked up from germline, CDR1 is LNHDA and CDR2 is SQIVND (reference sequence). The CDR3 is made up of 17 amino acids. The V segment lost 7 bases and the J segment 7 bases; nucleotides outside the gene matches: 14.